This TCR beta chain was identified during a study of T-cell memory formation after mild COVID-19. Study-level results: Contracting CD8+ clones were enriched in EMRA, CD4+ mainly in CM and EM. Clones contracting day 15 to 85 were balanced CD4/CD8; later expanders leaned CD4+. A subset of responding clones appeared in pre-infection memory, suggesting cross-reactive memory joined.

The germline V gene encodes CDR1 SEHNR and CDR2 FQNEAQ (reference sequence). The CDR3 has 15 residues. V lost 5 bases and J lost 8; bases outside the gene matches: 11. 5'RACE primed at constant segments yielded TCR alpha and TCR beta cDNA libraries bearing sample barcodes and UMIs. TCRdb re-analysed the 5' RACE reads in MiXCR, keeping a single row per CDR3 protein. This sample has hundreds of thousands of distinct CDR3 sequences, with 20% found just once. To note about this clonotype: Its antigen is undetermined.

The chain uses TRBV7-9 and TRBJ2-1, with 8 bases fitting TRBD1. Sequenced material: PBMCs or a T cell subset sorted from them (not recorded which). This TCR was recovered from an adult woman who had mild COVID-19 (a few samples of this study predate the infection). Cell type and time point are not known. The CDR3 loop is CASSRTPGGRDEQFF. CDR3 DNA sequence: TGTGCCAGCAGCCGGACCCCAGGGGGCAGGGATGAGCAGTTCTTC.